A single T cell receptor (beta chain) is shown here with its context. This sample is drawn from a study of shared clonotypes between healthy human individuals. The CDR3 totals 16 residues. J gave up 2 bases and V 7 bases, and 8 bases lay outside the gene matches. CDR1 is MNHNY and CDR2 is SVGAGI in the germline V gene (reference sequence). The method was immunoSEQ multiplex PCR; TCRdb's version includes in-frame clones alone and lacks a portion of them. The sample consists of some 2,000,000 clones, almost 96% of them appearing once. This receptor was identified in a man aged 18 to 29 in good health. The chain carries TRBV6-6 and TRBJ2-1, with 10 bases identical to TRBD2. The sequenced sample was naive CD4+ T cells sorted from blood. Regarding subset: CD45RA+ positively selected. CDR3 bases: TGTGCCAGCATCGGAGCGGGAGGGCCAACCTACAATGAGCAGTTCTTC. Translating it yields CASIGAGGPTYNEQFF.